These 8 T cell receptor beta chains came from one sample sequenced in a study of blood T cell repertoires in COVID-19. TCRdb keeps only in-frame clones here, not all; method: immunoSEQ multiplex PCR. The sample lists around 480,000 clones; approximately 90% were seen once. The sample comprised peripheral blood. These receptor sequences come from a woman aged 50 to 60 with COVID-19, enrolled during active disease.

CDR3 amino acids: CASSRTDRRGEQYF. The CDR3 DNA is TGTGCCAGCAGCCGGACGGACCGAAGGGGCGAGCAGTACTTC. This chain joins TRBV3-1 (or the pseudogene TRBV3-2) and TRBJ2-7; possibly TRBD1 for D (5 bases). Per germline, CDR1 LGHDT and CDR2 YNNKEL (reference sequence). V was trimmed by 4 bases and J by 6 bases, leaving 16 bases between them. The CDR3 runs to 14 residues.

Remarks on this clone: Other DNA sequences from this sample encode an identical CDR3 as well. The chain recombines TRBV27 with TRBJ1-2, with D perhaps TRBD1 (5 bases). Trimming pared 6 bases from V and 3 bases from J, leaving 11 bases between. CDR3 size: 13 residues. CDR1 and CDR2 (germline): MNHEY, SMNVEV (reference sequence). The CDR3 region has the DNA TGTGCCAGCAGCCCACGGGGGGACTATGGCTACACCTTC. Its translation is CASSPRGDYGYTF.

V is TRBV6-5 and J is TRBJ2-7, with a weak D call TRBD2 (5 bases). Germline V gene sequence: CDR1 MNHEY, CDR2 SVGAGI. The CDR3 totals 11 residues. Deletions cut 6 bases from V and 7 bases from J, with 10 bases between. The CDR3 reads CASRSPGEQYF. DNA of the CDR3: TGTGCCAGCAGGAGTCCGGGGGAGCAGTACTTC.

The rearrangement uses TRBV29-1 and TRBJ1-1; tentatively, D is TRBD1 (6 bases). The CDR3 has 14 residues. The V and J ends lost 6 bases and 1 base respectively, with 15 bases between them. Germline assignment: CDR1 SQVTM and CDR2 ANQGSEA. CDR3 coding DNA: TGCAGCGTGGGACGGACAGTGACGAACACTGAAGCTTTCTTT. Translating it yields CSVGRTVTNTEAFF.

The chain links TRBV5-6 to TRBJ2-7; D is uncertain. CDR3 length: 12 amino acids. Germline V gene data show CDR1 as SGHDT and CDR2 as YYEEEE. Trimming left V 1 base short and J 2 bases short, with 4 bases between. CDR3 sequence (DNA): TGTGCCAGCAGCTTGTTCGCCTACGAGCAGTACTTC. It yields the protein CASSLFAYEQYF.

The chain has TRBV5-5 and TRBJ1-2; D is undetermined. The V gene's germline CDR1 is SGHKS and CDR2 YYEKEE (reference sequence). The CDR3 spans 14 residues. The V end lost 1 base, the J end lost 4 bases, and 11 bases lay between the germline ends. The CDR3 spells CASSLHRELYGYTF. DNA for the CDR3: TGTGCCAGCAGCTTGCACCGAGAACTCTATGGCTACACCTTC.

J is TRBJ1-1 and V is TRBV19; D possibly corresponds to TRBD1 (6 bases). The V and J ends lost 4 bases and 4 bases respectively, with 16 bases between them. This CDR3 is 15 amino acids long. In germline, CDR1 is LNHDA, CDR2 SQIVND (reference sequence). The chain's CDR3 is CASSRGGGIGTEAFF. The CDR3 nucleotides read TGTGCCAGTAGTAGAGGGGGGGGCATAGGCACTGAAGCTTTCTTT. The whole variable domain, filled in from reference TRBV19 and TRBJ1-1, reads DGGITQSPKYLFRKEGQNVTLSCEQNLNHDAMYWYRQDPGQGLRLIYYSQIVNDFQKGDIAEGYSVSREKKESFPLTVTSAQKNPTAFYLCASSRGGGIGTEAFFGQGTRLTVV.

The chain couples TRBV10-3 to TRBJ2-3; D might be TRBD1 (5 bases). Germline V gene data show CDR1 as ENHRY and CDR2 as SYGVKD. CDR3 length equals 14 residues. Deletions cut 4 bases from V and 6 bases from J, with 14 bases between. CDR3 sequence: CAISVAQGGDTQYF. CDR3 nucleotides: TGTGCCATCAGTGTCGCGCAGGGCGGTGATACGCAGTATTTT.